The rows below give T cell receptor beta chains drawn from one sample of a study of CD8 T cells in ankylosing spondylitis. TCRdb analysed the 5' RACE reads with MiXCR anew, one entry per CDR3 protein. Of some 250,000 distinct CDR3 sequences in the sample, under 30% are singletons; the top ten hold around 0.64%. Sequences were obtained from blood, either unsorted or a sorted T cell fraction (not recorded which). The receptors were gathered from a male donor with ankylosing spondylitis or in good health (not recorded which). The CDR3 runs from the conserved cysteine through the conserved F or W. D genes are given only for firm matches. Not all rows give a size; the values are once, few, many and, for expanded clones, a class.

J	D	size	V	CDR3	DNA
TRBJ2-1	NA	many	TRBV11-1	CASSLELSARLGSSYNEQFF	TGTGCCAGCAGCTTAGAGCTATCAGCAAGGCTGGGGAGCTCCTACAATGAGCAGTTCTTC
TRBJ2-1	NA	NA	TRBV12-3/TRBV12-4	CASSWRASYNEQFF	TGTGCCAGCAGTTGGAGGGCATCCTACAATGAGCAGTTCTTC
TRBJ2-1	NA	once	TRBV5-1	CASSLGGKPHEQFF	TGCGCCAGCAGCTTGGGGGGTAAGCCCCATGAGCAGTTCTTC
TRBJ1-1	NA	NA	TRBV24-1	CATAPPERSPGTFLNTEAFF	TGTGCCACCGCACCCCCCGAACGCAGTCCCGGGACGTTCCTGAACACTGAAGCTTTCTTT
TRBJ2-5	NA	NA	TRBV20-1	CSARDPAGIEETQYF	TGCAGTGCTAGAGATCCGGCAGGGATAGAAGAGACCCAGTACTTC
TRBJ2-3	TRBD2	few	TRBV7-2	CASSLSGGEPQYF	TGTGCCAGCAGCTTAAGCGGGGGGGAACCGCAGTATTTT
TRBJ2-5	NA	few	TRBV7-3	CASSLTAGETQYF	TGTGCCAGCAGCTTAACTGCTGGGGAGACCCAGTACTTC
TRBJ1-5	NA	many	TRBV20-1	CSVKGHRGFNQPQHF	TGCAGTGTTAAGGGCCACCGAGGGTTCAATCAGCCCCAGCATTTT
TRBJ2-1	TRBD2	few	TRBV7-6	CASSWRPSGGPNGNEQFF	TGTGCCAGCAGCTGGCGGCCTAGCGGGGGCCCCAACGGTAATGAGCAGTTCTTC
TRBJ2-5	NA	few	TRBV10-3	CAIMTVARGQETQYF	TGTGCCATCATGACTGTGGCGAGGGGACAAGAGACCCAGTACTTC
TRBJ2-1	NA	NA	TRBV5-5	CASSFWPITYNEQFF	TGTGCCAGCAGCTTTTGGCCCATTACCTACAATGAGCAGTTCTTC
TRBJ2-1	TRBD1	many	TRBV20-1	CSATRDREGNEQFF	TGCAGTGCTACCCGGGACAGGGAGGGAAATGAGCAGTTCTTC
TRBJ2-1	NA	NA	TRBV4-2	CASSQVTGGNEQFF	TGTGCCAGCAGCCAAGTTACCGGGGGAAATGAGCAGTTCTTC
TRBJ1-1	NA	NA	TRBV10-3	CAISEAPTKNTEAFF	TGTGCCATCAGTGAAGCCCCGACGAAGAACACTGAAGCTTTCTTT
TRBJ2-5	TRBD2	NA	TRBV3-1	CASSLRDPRGLAGMETQYF	TGTGCCAGCAGCCTACGGGACCCCCGGGGTCTAGCGGGGATGGAGACCCAGTACTTC
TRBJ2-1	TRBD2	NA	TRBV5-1	CASSLSGGLPGDEQFF	TGCGCCAGCAGCTTAAGCGGGGGGCTACCGGGCGATGAGCAGTTCTTC
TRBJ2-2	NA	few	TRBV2	CASSEDGRSGELFF	TGTGCCAGCAGTGAAGATGGGAGGAGCGGGGAGCTGTTTTTT
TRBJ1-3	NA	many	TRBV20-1	CSARDGSYWGNTIYF	TGCAGTGCTAGAGATGGCTCGTACTGGGGAAACACCATATATTTT
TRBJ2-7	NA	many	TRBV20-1	CSASHTGPGNEQYF	TGCAGTGCTAGCCACACAGGCCCTGGGAACGAGCAGTACTTC
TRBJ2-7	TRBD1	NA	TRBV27	CASSSSGRTGGVYEQYF	TGTGCCAGCAGTTCCTCGGGACGGACAGGGGGGGTTTACGAGCAGTACTTC
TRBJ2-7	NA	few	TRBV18	CASSPPKTYEQYF	TGTGCCAGCTCACCACCCAAGACCTACGAGCAGTACTTC
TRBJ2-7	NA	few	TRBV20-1	CSAGTQRYEQYF	TGCAGTGCTGGGACTCAACGGTACGAGCAGTACTTC
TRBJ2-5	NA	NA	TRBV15	CATSTLWRFGETQYF	TGTGCCACCAGCACCCTCTGGAGGTTTGGGGAGACCCAGTACTTC
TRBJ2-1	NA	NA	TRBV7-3	CASSALGVGDNEQFF	TGTGCCAGCAGCGCCCTGGGGGTAGGAGACAATGAGCAGTTCTTC
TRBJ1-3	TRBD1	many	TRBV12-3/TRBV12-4	CASSRGTGPNTIYF	TGTGCCAGCAGTCGAGGGACAGGGCCAAACACCATATATTTT
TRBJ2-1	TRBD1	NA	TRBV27	CASRPTGTDTYNEQFF	TGTGCCAGCAGACCTACCGGGACAGACACCTACAATGAGCAGTTCTTC
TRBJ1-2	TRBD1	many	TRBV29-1	CSVGTGGSYGYTF	TGCAGCGTTGGGACAGGGGGTTCTTATGGCTACACCTTC
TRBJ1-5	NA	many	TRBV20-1	CSARRGNQPQHF	TGCAGTGCTAGAAGGGGGAATCAGCCCCAGCATTTT
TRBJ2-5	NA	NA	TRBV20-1	CSARAPGYGETQYF	TGCAGTGCGAGGGCCCCGGGCTACGGGGAGACCCAGTACTTC
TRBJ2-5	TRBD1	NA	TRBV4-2	CASSKGTGVQETQYF	TGTGCCAGCAGCAAAGGGACAGGGGTCCAAGAGACCCAGTACTTC
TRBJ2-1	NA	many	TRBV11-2	CASSLVWRENNEQFF	TGTGCCAGCAGCTTAGTATGGCGGGAAAACAATGAGCAGTTCTTC
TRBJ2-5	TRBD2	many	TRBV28	CASRKGGGAQALQETQYF	TGTGCCAGCAGAAAAGGCGGGGGGGCCCAAGCCCTACAAGAGACCCAGTACTTC
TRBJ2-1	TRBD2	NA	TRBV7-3	CASSLGLAVYNEQFF	TGTGCCAGCAGCTTAGGCCTAGCGGTTTACAATGAGCAGTTCTTC
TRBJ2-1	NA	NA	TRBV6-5	CASSYGGGNYNEQFF	TGTGCCAGCAGTTACGGTGGAGGGAACTACAATGAGCAGTTCTTC
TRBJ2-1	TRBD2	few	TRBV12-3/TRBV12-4	CASRPPVAGGRGDEQFF	TGTGCCAGCAGACCCCCTGTAGCGGGGGGGCGGGGCGATGAGCAGTTCTTC
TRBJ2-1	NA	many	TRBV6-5	CASSYGGGGAEQFF	TGTGCCAGCAGTTACGGCGGGGGCGGTGCTGAGCAGTTCTTC
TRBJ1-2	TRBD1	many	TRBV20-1	CSARGGTESYGYTF	TGCAGTGCTAGAGGGGGGACAGAATCCTATGGCTACACCTTC
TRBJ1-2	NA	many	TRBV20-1	CSARQEADYGYTF	TGCAGTGCACGGCAGGAAGCGGACTATGGCTACACCTTC
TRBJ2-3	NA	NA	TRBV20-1	CSAGLMGDGTQYF	TGCAGTGCCGGACTAATGGGGGACGGTACGCAGTATTTT
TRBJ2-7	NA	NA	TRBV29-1	CSAKTSGVYEQYF	TGCAGCGCCAAAACCTCGGGAGTCTACGAGCAGTACTTC
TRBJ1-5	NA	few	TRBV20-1	CSASYLQIFKPQHF	TGCAGTGCTAGTTATCTACAGATCTTTAAGCCCCAGCATTTT
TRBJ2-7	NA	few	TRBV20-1	CSARGQSYEQYF	TGCAGTGCTAGAGGGCAGTCCTACGAGCAGTACTTC
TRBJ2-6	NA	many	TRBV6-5	CASSYGEGAGANVLTF	TGTGCCAGCAGTTATGGGGAGGGGGCCGGGGCCAACGTCCTGACTTTC
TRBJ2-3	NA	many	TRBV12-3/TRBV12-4	CASRTPPTADTDTQYF	TGTGCCAGCAGAACCCCCCCGACAGCAGACACAGATACGCAGTATTTT
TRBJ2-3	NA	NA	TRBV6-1	CASRRTTGRDTQYF	TGTGCCAGCAGGAGGACTACCGGACGAGATACGCAGTATTTT
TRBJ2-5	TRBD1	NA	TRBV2	CASSEILGQGAETQYF	TGTGCCAGCAGTGAAATCTTGGGACAGGGAGCAGAGACCCAGTACTTC
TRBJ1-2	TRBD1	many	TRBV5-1	CASSSNAWDSANYGYTF	TGCGCCAGCAGCTCCAACGCATGGGACAGCGCTAACTATGGCTACACCTTC
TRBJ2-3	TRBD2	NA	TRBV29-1	CSALSSGVSTDTQYF	TGCAGCGCTCTCTCTAGCGGGGTCAGCACAGATACGCAGTATTTT
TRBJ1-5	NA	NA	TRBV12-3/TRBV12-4	CASSKGRGNQPQHF	TGTGCCAGCAGCAAGGGCAGGGGCAATCAGCCCCAGCATTTT
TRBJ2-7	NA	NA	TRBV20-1	CSLPQGNYEQYF	TGCAGTCTCCCCCAGGGCAACTACGAGCAGTACTTC
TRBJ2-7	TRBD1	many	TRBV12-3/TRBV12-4	CASSPGQGADEQYF	TGTGCCAGCAGTCCGGGACAGGGGGCGGACGAGCAGTACTTC
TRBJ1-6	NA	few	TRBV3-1	CASSQEPGRDNSPLHF	TGTGCCAGCAGCCAAGAACCCGGGAGGGACAATTCACCCCTCCACTTT
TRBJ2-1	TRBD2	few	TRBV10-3	CAISGSSGGYNEQFF	TGTGCCATCAGTGGGTCGAGCGGGGGATACAATGAGCAGTTCTTC
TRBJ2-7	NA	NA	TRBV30	CAWRGILKDPSYEQYF	TGTGCCTGGAGGGGGATTTTAAAGGACCCCTCCTACGAGCAGTACTTC